This T cell receptor (beta chain) was captured by sequencing in a study of T cell changes during pregnancy in multiple sclerosis. Using immunoSEQ multiplex PCR, the repertoire was profiled, and TCRdb retains in-frame clones only, with some absent. The sample consists of around 36,000 clones, just over 90% of them appearing once. The source of this sequence is a female donor with multiple sclerosis, enrolled in a pregnancy study. Sequencing used peripheral blood, obtained before pregnancy.

For the CDR3, the DNA is TGTGCCAGCAGCTTTCCGCTAGCGGGAGATGGAGATACGCAGTATTTT. It encodes CASSFPLAGDGDTQYF. This sequence joins TRBV13 and TRBJ2-3; the match to TRBD2 covers 10 bases. V shed 3 bases and J 5 bases; nucleotides not matched to a gene: 8. The CDR3 totals 16 residues. CDR1 and CDR2 from the germline V gene are PRHDT and FYEKMQ (reference sequence).